The 20 T cell receptor beta chains below were found in one sample sequenced in a study of PD-L1 blockade in urothelial cancer. The data were produced by immunoSEQ multiplex PCR, yet TCRdb's version contains in-frame clones alone and is incomplete. The sample lists about 14,000 clones; around nine tenths were seen once. Sample: PBMCs, taken around atezolizumab (anti-PD-L1) treatment. All receptors come from a man between 65 and 85 years old with urothelial cancer.

The gene calls are TRBV6-5 and TRBJ1-2; D ambiguous. Trimming removed 8 bases from V and 1 base from J, with 8 bases in between. The germline V gene encodes CDR1 MNHEY and CDR2 SVGAGI. This CDR3 comprises 12 residues. CDR3 DNA sequence: TGTGCCAGCGGGGAGGGTAACTATGGCTACACCTTC. This translates into CASGEGNYGYTF.

The chain's CDR3 is CASSSKPPGGRGYTF. DNA for the CDR3: TGTGCCAGCAGCTCCAAGCCCCCAGGGGGCCGAGGCTACACCTTC. The rearrangement joins TRBV7-6 to TRBJ1-2; 8 nucleotides agree with TRBD1. This CDR3 comprises 15 residues. Germline-derived CDR1 and CDR2 are SGHVS and FNYEAQ. The V segment lost 4 bases and the J segment 8 bases; nucleotides outside the gene matches: 12.

This chain links TRBV7-6 with TRBJ1-5; unclear D gene. V was pared by 1 base and J by 1 base, with 14 bases between. The CDR3 contains 17 residues. Germline values: CDR1 SGHVS, CDR2 FNYEAQ. The CDR3 sequence: CASSLGEGQRSNQPQHF. The CDR3 DNA is TGTGCCAGCAGCTTAGGTGAGGGCCAGAGGAGCAATCAGCCCCAGCATTTT. Drawing the rest from reference TRBV7-6 and TRBJ1-5, the complete variable domain is GAGVSQSPRYKVTKRGQDVALRCDPISGHVSLYWYRQALGQGPEFLTYFNYEAQQDKSGLPNDRFSAERPEGSISTLTIQRTEQRDSAMYRCASSLGEGQRSNQPQHFGDGTRLSIL.

This sequence joins TRBV13 and TRBJ1-6; D gene uncertain. Looked up from germline, CDR1 is PRHDT and CDR2 is FYEKMQ (reference sequence). The ends were cut back, 0 bases at V and 1 base at J, with 10 bases in the middle. This CDR3 contains 17 residues. The CDR3 is CASSLGAKWSYNSPLHF. The CDR3, as DNA: TGTGCCAGCAGCTTAGGGGCAAAGTGGTCCTATAATTCACCCCTCCACTTT.

The rearrangement joins TRBV9 to TRBJ2-1; TRBD1 agrees at 10 bases. CDR3 length: 15 residues. J was trimmed by 9 bases and V by 1 base; bases with no gene match: 7. CDR1 and CDR2 (germline): SGDLS, YYNGEE. In DNA, the CDR3 is TGTGCCAGCAGCGTAAGTGGGACAGGGGCGGGTGAGCAGTTCTTC. Translation: CASSVSGTGAGEQFF.

This clone was seen once. This sequence joins TRBV6-6 and TRBJ2-2, with a tentative D call TRBD1 (6 bases). V was cut by 2 bases and J by 8 bases, with 18 bases left in between. CDR3 length equals 16 residues. CDR1 is MNHNY, CDR2 SVGAGI, per germline (reference sequence). CDR3 coding DNA: TGTGCCAGCAGTTACCCTGGGTGGCAGGGGAATGGGGAGCTGTTTTTT. This translates into CASSYPGWQGNGELFF.

This clone was seen only a few times. V and J are TRBV4-1 and TRBJ1-1; D not resolved. Per germline, CDR1 MGHRA and CDR2 YSYEKL. The CDR3 has 16 amino acids. Trimming took 1 base from V and 1 from J, leaving 13 bases between them. CDR3 in DNA: TGCGCCAGCAGCCAAGCCGAAACAGAAGAGAACACTGAAGCTTTCTTT. Translated: CASSQAETEENTEAFF.

The chain uses TRBV10-2 and TRBJ2-1, with 8 bases aligning to TRBD2. This CDR3 has 16 amino acids. Germline CDR1 WSHSY, CDR2 SAAADI. V dropped 3 bases and J dropped 1; count of bases not matched to a gene: 5. CDR3 nucleotide sequence: TGCGCCAGCAGTGATTGGGCGGGGGGATCCTACAATGAGCAGTTCTTC. It encodes CASSDWAGGSYNEQFF.

This clone was observed once. This CDR3 is CASSPGTGGLGKLFF. The CDR3, as DNA: TGTGCCAGCAGTCCCGGGACAGGCGGGCTAGGAAAACTGTTTTTT. The chain couples TRBV27 to TRBJ1-4; TRBD1 aligns across 8 bases. The CDR3 sequence is 15 residues long. Losses at the gene ends were 5 bases for V and 10 bases for J; bases not matched to a gene: 12. Germline V gene lookup returns CDR1 MNHEY and CDR2 SMNVEV (reference sequence).

The chain couples TRBV2 to TRBJ1-1; 9 nucleotides agree with TRBD1. With V trimmed by 7 bases and J by 1 base, 4 bases remained unmatched. Per the germline V gene, CDR1 is SNHLY and CDR2 is FYNNEI. The CDR3 contains 14 residues. The CDR3 here is CASKEQGANTEAFF. Written as DNA, the CDR3 is TGTGCCAGCAAAGAACAGGGGGCGAACACTGAAGCTTTCTTT. Together with reference TRBV2 and TRBJ1-1, the CDR3 gives the full variable domain: EPEVTQTPSHQVTQMGQEVILRCVPISNHLYFYWYRQILGQKVEFLVSFYNNEISEKSEIFDDQFSVERPDGSNFTLKIRSTKLEDSAMYFCASKEQGANTEAFFGQGTRLTVV.

The CDR3 nucleotides are TGTGCCAGCAGTTTATACGGTACAGAACAGTTCTTC. Translated, it gives CASSLYGTEQFF. The rearrangement uses TRBV28 and TRBJ2-1; D ambiguous. V lost 1 base to trimming and J lost 13 bases, with 11 bases between them. The CDR3 runs to 12 residues. CDR1 and CDR2 (germline): MDHEN, SYDVKM. The full variable domain, its missing parts supplied by reference TRBV28 and TRBJ2-1, is DVKVTQSSRYLVKRTGEKVFLECVQDMDHENMFWYRQDPGLGLRLIYFSYDVKMKEKGDIPEGYSVSREKKERFSLILESASTNQTSMYLCASSLYGTEQFFGPGTRLTVL.

J is TRBJ1-5 and V is TRBV7-5; TRBD1, as called in the table, went unchecked against the DNA. TRBV7-5 is flagged as a pseudogene. This CDR3 is built from 13 residues. The DNA for the CDR3 is TGTGTCAGAAGATATGGGGCCGGTCAGCCCCAGCATTTT. This encodes CVRRYGAGQPQHF.

This rearrangement joins TRBV5-6 to TRBJ2-2, with TRBD2 identical over 8 bases. CDR1 and CDR2 (germline): SGHDT, YYEEEE. This CDR3 region has 16 residues. V lost 1 base to trimming and J lost 4 bases; unmatched junction nucleotides: 6. CDR3 in amino acids: CASSLSGGGTTGELFF. DNA for the CDR3: TGTGCCAGCAGCTTGTCTGGCGGGGGGACCACCGGGGAGCTGTTTTTT.

The chain joins TRBV11-3 to TRBJ2-6; D gene uncertain. V was clipped by 0 bases and J by 5 bases, with 2 bases between them. Germline-derived CDR1 and CDR2 are SGHNT and YENEEA. This CDR3 region has 13 residues. The CDR3 sequence is CASSLDRANVLTF. The CDR3 nucleotides read TGTGCCAGCAGCTTAGACAGGGCCAACGTCCTGACTTTC.

The chain has TRBV27 and TRBJ1-6; possibly TRBD1 for D (6 bases). Germline CDR1 MNHEY, CDR2 SMNVEV (reference sequence). The CDR3 is made up of 15 amino acids. V gave up 3 bases and J gave up 7 bases, with 13 bases separating them. The DNA of the CDR3 is TGTGCCAGCAGTTTCGGGCAGGGGATGAATTCACCCCTCCACTTT. This gives the protein CASSFGQGMNSPLHF.

The rearrangement links TRBV6-1 to TRBJ2-3; 11 positions agree with TRBD2. After removal of 6 bases from V and 2 bases from J, the junction contained 4 bases not matched to a gene. This CDR3 has 15 residues. Looked up from germline, CDR1 is MNHNS and CDR2 is SASEGT. The CDR3 nucleotides are TGTGCCAGCAGCCGTAGCGGGGGGGCCACAGATACGCAGTATTTT. Its translation is CASSRSGGATDTQYF.

J is TRBJ2-1 and V is TRBV15; D is possibly TRBD2 (6 bases). The CDR3 is 16 residues long. Trimming shortened V by 3 bases and J by 4 bases, and 16 bases separated the two germline ends. The germline CDR1 and CDR2 sequences are LNHNV and YYDKDF (reference sequence). This CDR3 reads CATSSRGGSRYNEQFF. The CDR3 bases are TGTGCCACCAGCAGCCGCGGAGGGAGCCGATACAATGAGCAGTTCTTC.

Regarding this clone: The junction departs from the called germline gene at one end, perhaps through a read error. This rearrangement joins TRBV25-1 to TRBJ1-1, with D perhaps matching TRBD1 (5 bases). The CDR3 has 13 residues. The germline V gene encodes CDR1 MGHDK and CDR2 SYGVNS. Here the CDR3 DNA reads TGTGCCAACAGTGAAACAGGTAAAACTGAAGCTTTCTTT. This gives the protein CANSETGKTEAFF.

The chain carries TRBV6-5 and TRBJ1-1; weak D call: TRBD1 (6 bases). V was cut by 5 bases and J by 4 bases, with 8 bases left in between. This CDR3 contains 12 residues. The germline gives CDR1 MNHEY, CDR2 SVGAGI. This CDR3 is CASSQGSTEAFF. Here the CDR3 DNA reads TGTGCCAGCAGTCAGGGGAGCACTGAAGCTTTCTTT.

The chain employs TRBV2 and TRBJ2-2, with 7 nucleotides matching TRBD2. J gave up 6 bases and V 4 bases, and 2 bases lay outside the gene matches. CDR3 length equals 13 residues. Germline-derived CDR1 and CDR2 are SNHLY and FYNNEI. This CDR3 is CASSGAGAGELFF. Written as DNA, the CDR3 is TGTGCCAGCAGTGGGGCGGGGGCCGGGGAGCTGTTTTTT.